The 25 T cell receptor beta chains given below trace back to one sample, sequenced in a study of T cells after yellow fever vaccination. TCRdb reprocessed the 5' RACE reads via MiXCR and lists one record per CDR3 protein. The data hold around 550,000 distinct CDR3 sequences, with 15% to 20% observed a single time. This specimen was PBMCs, taken 15 days after the yellow fever booster vaccination. The receptors were gathered from a man aged 25 to 45 who received the YFV17D yellow fever vaccine.

The chain joins TRBV24-1 to TRBJ2-1; 7 positions match TRBD2. The CDR3 has 16 residues. V lost 1 base, J lost 6 bases, and 8 bases stayed unmatched. The germline CDR1 and CDR2 sequences are KGHDR and SFDVKD. Written as DNA, the CDR3 is TGTGCCACCAGTGATTTTAGAGCGGGGTCTAGCAATGAGCAGTTCTTC. This translates into CATSDFRAGSSNEQFF.

This chain connects TRBV20-1 to TRBJ2-1; possible D gene TRBD2, 7 bases. The length of the CDR3 is 14 residues. The germline V gene encodes CDR1 DFQATT and CDR2 SNEGSKA (reference sequence). The CDR3 region has the DNA TGCAGGCTGAGGGGGGGCCCAGGCCACAATGAGCAGTTCTTC. This encodes CRLRGGPGHNEQFF.

The chain recombines TRBV20-1 with TRBJ2-1; D possibly corresponds to TRBD2 (6 bases). Looked up from germline, CDR1 is DFQATT and CDR2 is SNEGSKA (reference sequence). This CDR3 comprises 15 residues. V lost 6 bases and J 8 bases, leaving 23 bases between the germline ends. The CDR3, as DNA: TGCAGTGCCAGTCTAGTGCGGGGAGGAGGGGATGAGCAGTTCTTC. As protein: CSASLVRGGGDEQFF.

This clonotype was counted ten times or more. The V gene is TRBV6-1, the J gene TRBJ1-1, with D perhaps matching TRBD1 (5 bases). The CDR3 consists of 13 residues. The ends were cut back, 5 bases at V and 1 base at J, with 8 bases in the middle. Germline V gene data show CDR1 as MNHNS and CDR2 as SASEGT. In nucleotides, the CDR3 is TGTGCCAGCAGTAAAGGGACGAACACTGAAGCTTTCTTT. Amino acids: CASSKGTNTEAFF.

This clonotype occurred a few times. V usage is TRBV24-1 and J usage is TRBJ2-5; possibly TRBD2 for D (6 bases). V shed 0 bases and J shed 2 bases, with 9 bases lying between them. The CDR3 covers 15 residues. From germline, CDR1 is KGHDR and CDR2 SFDVKD. CDR3 nucleotide sequence: TGTGCCACCAGTGATTTGGCCGGGGGACAAGAGACCCAGTACTTC. This translates into CATSDLAGGQETQYF.

In this sample, this clonotype turned up a few times. The rearrangement joins TRBV5-1 to TRBJ2-1, with D unclear. V lost 0 bases and J 4 bases, leaving 8 bases between the germline ends. Germline values: CDR1 SGHRS, CDR2 YFSETQ. The CDR3 loop spans 14 amino acids. For the CDR3, the DNA is TGCGCCAGCAGCTTGGTCGTCGCTTACAATGAGCAGTTCTTC. This sequence encodes CASSLVVAYNEQFF.

The chain links TRBV25-1 to TRBJ2-3; 9 nucleotides match TRBD2. V shed 1 base, J shed 6 bases, and the junction held 8 bases outside the gene matches. The germline gives CDR1 MGHDK, CDR2 SYGVNS. The CDR3 consists of 16 residues. DNA for the CDR3: TGTGCCAGCAGTGAATCTGGCGGGAGGGCAATGGATACGCAGTATTTT. Its protein is CASSESGGRAMDTQYF.

The chain links TRBV7-8 to TRBJ2-3, with TRBD2 matching over 10 bases. This CDR3 comprises 18 residues. Germline V CDR1 and CDR2: SGHVS, FQNEAQ. The V gene end was trimmed by 1 base and the J gene end by 2 bases; junction bases not matched to a gene: 9. The CDR3 sequence is CASSLGPSSGRTTDTQYF. Here the CDR3 DNA reads TGTGCCAGCAGCTTAGGGCCTTCTAGCGGGAGAACCACAGATACGCAGTATTTT.

Ten or more counts support this clonotype. The CDR3 coding sequence is TGTGCCAGCAGCCCAGGACAGGCCGATGAGCAGTTCTTC. Amino acids: CASSPGQADEQFF. This chain links TRBV7-2 with TRBJ2-1; 7 bases align to TRBD1. The V gene end was trimmed by 5 bases and the J gene end by 8 bases; junction bases not matched to a gene: 6. The CDR3 covers 13 residues. CDR1 is SGHTA, CDR2 FQGNSA, per germline.

This clonotype has more than one count but fewer than ten. V gene TRBV5-5 combines with J gene TRBJ1-4, with D possibly matching TRBD1 (6 bases). CDR1 is SGHKS, CDR2 YYEKEE, per germline (reference sequence). V lost 4 bases and J 11 bases, leaving 18 bases between the germline ends. This CDR3 contains 14 residues. The CDR3 DNA reads as TGTGCCAGCAGCCGGACAGCCGAATCCTTCAAACTGTTTTTT. As protein: CASSRTAESFKLFF.

The chain combines TRBV20-1 with TRBJ2-3, with unresolved D. Between the trimmed V and J ends, which lost 3 bases and 6 bases, there was a span of 7 bases. The germline gives CDR1 DFQATT, CDR2 SNEGSKA (reference sequence). This CDR3 contains 11 residues. CDR3 nucleotide sequence: TGCAGTGCTAGTATGTTGGATACGCAGTATTTT. This translates into CSASMLDTQYF.

About this clonotype: A read error may account for a junction end that differs from germline. The chain recombines TRBV5-1 with TRBJ2-2, with D possibly being TRBD2 (5 bases). CDR3 length: 14 residues. Per germline, CDR1 SGHRS and CDR2 YFSETQ. CDR3: CAGSLGRGTGELFF. CDR3 DNA: TGCGCCGGCAGCTTGGGGAGAGGTACCGGGGAGCTGTTTTTT.

The chain links TRBV7-2 to TRBJ2-1, with D perhaps matching TRBD2 (5 bases). V was shortened by 2 bases and J by 7 bases, with 18 bases between the two germline ends. Germline V gene sequence: CDR1 SGHTA, CDR2 FQGNSA. This CDR3 spans 16 amino acids. CDR3 amino acids: CASSLFRGRTENEQFF. CDR3 nucleotide sequence: TGTGCCAGCAGCTTATTCCGGGGTAGGACTGAGAATGAGCAGTTCTTC.

The CDR3 nucleotides read TGTGCCAGCAGCGAGGACACGGCGGAAAGCTCTGGAAACACCATATATTTT. Protein product: CASSEDTAESSGNTIYF. The V and J genes are TRBV9 and TRBJ1-3; a possible D gene is TRBD1 (5 bases). The CDR3 contains 17 residues. CDR1 is SGDLS and CDR2 is YYNGEE in the germline V gene. The V end lost 3 bases, the J end lost 0 bases, and 16 bases lay between the germline ends.

V and J are TRBV6-1 and TRBJ1-1; D may be TRBD1 (6 bases). Trimming took 6 bases from V and 6 from J, leaving 14 bases between them. Germline values: CDR1 MNHNS, CDR2 SASEGT. The CDR3 spans 13 residues. CDR3 DNA sequence: TGTGCCAGCAGCCGAGGGACAATCGCTGAAGCTTTCTTT. Its translation: CASSRGTIAEAFF.

This chain connects TRBV4-3 to TRBJ1-4, with D maybe TRBD1 (5 bases). Per the germline V gene, CDR1 is LGHNA and CDR2 is YSLEER. Between the trimmed V and J ends, which lost 6 bases and 8 bases, there was a span of 13 bases. This CDR3 is 13 amino acids long. The CDR3 DNA reads as TGCGCCAGCAGGTCCCGGGACGGAGAAAAACTGTTTTTT. Its protein product is CASRSRDGEKLFF.

This clonotype has a handful of counts. J is TRBJ2-7 and V is TRBV11-2; D unresolved. Trimming stripped 2 bases from V and 0 bases from J, with 5 bases between. The V gene's germline CDR1 is SGHAT and CDR2 FQNNGV. The CDR3 loop spans 13 amino acids. CDR3 in DNA: TGTGCCAGCAGCTTACTTCACTCCTACGAGCAGTACTTC. It specifies CASSLLHSYEQYF.

Concerning this clonotype itself: A clone one base away is much larger, so this may be a read error. The genes are TRBV11-2 and TRBJ2-1; 11 bases are shared with TRBD2. This CDR3 spans 14 amino acids. CDR1 is SGHAT and CDR2 is FQNNGV in the germline V gene. The J segment lost 7 bases and the V segment lost 3 bases, leaving 2 bases of the junction unmatched. CDR3 loop: CASSFTSGSNEQFF. For the CDR3, the DNA is TGTGCCAGCAGCTTCACTAGCGGGAGTAATGAGCAGTTCTTC.

This clonotype was picked up a small number of times. The chain links TRBV10-3 to TRBJ1-1; the D is unclear. V shed 7 bases and J shed 2 bases, with 8 bases lying between them. Germline CDR1 ENHRY, CDR2 SYGVKD. The CDR3 loop spans 12 amino acids. The DNA for the CDR3 is TGTGCCATCACTCCGGGCAACACTGAAGCTTTCTTT. This encodes CAITPGNTEAFF.

This clonotype was counted between two and nine times. The chain links TRBV5-6 to TRBJ2-2; 11 bases match TRBD2. CDR1 is SGHDT, CDR2 YYEEEE, per germline. This CDR3 spans 16 amino acids. Trimming removed 1 base from V and 4 bases from J; junction bases left unmatched: 3. Here the CDR3 reads CASSLWLAGGTGELFF. The CDR3 DNA is TGTGCCAGCAGCTTGTGGCTAGCGGGAGGCACCGGGGAGCTGTTTTTT.

The V and J genes are TRBV15 and TRBJ1-5; no clear D gene. CDR3 length equals 12 residues. V was cut by 3 bases and J by 6 bases, with 6 bases left in between. The germline V gene has CDR1 LNHNV and CDR2 YYDKDF (reference sequence). The CDR3 spells CATSRPSQPQHF. The CDR3 DNA reads TGTGCCACCAGCAGGCCTTCTCAGCCCCAGCATTTT.

The V call is TRBV12-3 or TRBV12-4, the J call TRBJ2-1; possible D gene TRBD2, 6 bases. The CDR3 has 14 residues. V lost 3 bases and J 7 bases, leaving 13 bases between the germline ends. CDR3 DNA: TGTGCCAGCAGTTTTTCCGGGAGAGAGAATGAGCAGTTCTTC. It codes for CASSFSGRENEQFF.

This chain uses TRBV12-3 or TRBV12-4 with TRBJ2-7, with 12 bases lining up with TRBD2. This CDR3 spans 15 amino acids. Unmatched junction bases numbered 6, after V lost 8 bases and J lost 1 base. The CDR3 region is CASGPSGRGSYEQYF. DNA of the CDR3: TGTGCCAGCGGGCCTAGCGGGAGGGGTTCCTACGAGCAGTACTTC.

In this sample, this clonotype turned up a few times. J is TRBJ2-7 and V is TRBV12-3 or TRBV12-4; D might be TRBD2 (6 bases). V gave up 3 bases and J gave up 0 bases, with 12 bases separating them. There are 15 residues in the CDR3. CDR3 bases: TGTGCCAGCAGTTTTTGGGGGAGGTTCTCCTACGAGCAGTACTTC. Its translation: CASSFWGRFSYEQYF.

The gene calls are TRBV7-2 and TRBJ2-5; 7 bases are a match to TRBD2. V was clipped by 1 base and J by 4 bases; unmatched bases: 3. Germline CDR1 and CDR2: SGHTA and FQGNSA. The CDR3 has 14 residues. The DNA of the CDR3 is TGTGCCAGCAGCTTAGATGCGGGAGTAGAGACCCAGTACTTC. It translates to CASSLDAGVETQYF.